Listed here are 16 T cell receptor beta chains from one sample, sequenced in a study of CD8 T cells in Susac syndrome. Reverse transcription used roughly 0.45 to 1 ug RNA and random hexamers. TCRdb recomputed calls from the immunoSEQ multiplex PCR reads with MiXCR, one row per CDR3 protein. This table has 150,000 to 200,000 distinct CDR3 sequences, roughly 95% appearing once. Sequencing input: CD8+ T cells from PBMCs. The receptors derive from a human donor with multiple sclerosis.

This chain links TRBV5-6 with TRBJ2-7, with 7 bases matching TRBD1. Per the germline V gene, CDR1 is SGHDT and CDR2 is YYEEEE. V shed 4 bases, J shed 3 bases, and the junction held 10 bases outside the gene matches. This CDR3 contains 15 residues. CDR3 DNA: TGTGCCAGCAGCGGGTCCGGGACAGACTACTACGAGCAGTACTTC. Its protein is CASSGSGTDYYEQYF.

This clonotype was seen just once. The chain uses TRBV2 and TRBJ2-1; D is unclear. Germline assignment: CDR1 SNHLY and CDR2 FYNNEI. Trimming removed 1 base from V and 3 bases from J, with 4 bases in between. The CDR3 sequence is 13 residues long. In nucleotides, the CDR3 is TGTGCCAGCAGTGAAGACAGCTACAATGAGCAGTTCTTC. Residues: CASSEDSYNEQFF.

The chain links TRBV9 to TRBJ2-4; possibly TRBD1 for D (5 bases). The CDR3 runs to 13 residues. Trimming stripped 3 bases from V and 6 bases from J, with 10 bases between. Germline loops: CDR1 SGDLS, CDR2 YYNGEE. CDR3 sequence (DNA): TGTGCCAGCAGCGGGGGCCAGCTAAACATTCAGTACTTC. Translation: CASSGGQLNIQYF.

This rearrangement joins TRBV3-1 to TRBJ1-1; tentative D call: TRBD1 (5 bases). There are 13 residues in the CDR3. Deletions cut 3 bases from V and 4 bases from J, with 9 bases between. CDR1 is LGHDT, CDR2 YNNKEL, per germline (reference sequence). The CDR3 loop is CASSQGGGTEAFF. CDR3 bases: TGTGCCAGCAGCCAGGGGGGTGGCACTGAAGCTTTCTTT.

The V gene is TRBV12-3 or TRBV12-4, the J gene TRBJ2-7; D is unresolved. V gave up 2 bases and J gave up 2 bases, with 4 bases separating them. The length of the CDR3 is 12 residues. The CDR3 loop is CASSLQAYEQYF. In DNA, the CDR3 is TGTGCCAGCAGTTTACAGGCCTACGAGCAGTACTTC.

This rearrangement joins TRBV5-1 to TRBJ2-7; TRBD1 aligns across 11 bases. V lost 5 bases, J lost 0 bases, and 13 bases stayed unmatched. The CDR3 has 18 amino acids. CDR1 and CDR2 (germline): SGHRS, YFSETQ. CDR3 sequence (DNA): TGCGCCAGCAGACAAGGACAGGGGGCGCAAATGCCCTCCTACGAGCAGTACTTC. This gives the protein CASRQGQGAQMPSYEQYF.

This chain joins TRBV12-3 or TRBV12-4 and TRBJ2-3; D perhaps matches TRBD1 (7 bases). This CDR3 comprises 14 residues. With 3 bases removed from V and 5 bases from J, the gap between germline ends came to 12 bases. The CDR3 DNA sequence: TGTGCCAGCAGTTTGAAGCAGGGGGGAGATACGCAGTATTTT. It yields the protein CASSLKQGGDTQYF.

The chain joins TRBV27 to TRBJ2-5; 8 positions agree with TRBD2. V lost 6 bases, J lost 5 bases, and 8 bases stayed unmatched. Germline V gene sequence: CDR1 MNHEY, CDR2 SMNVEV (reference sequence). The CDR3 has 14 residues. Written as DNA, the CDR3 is TGTGCCAGCAGCCATCTGCGGGAGGTGGAGACCCAGTACTTC. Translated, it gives CASSHLREVETQYF.

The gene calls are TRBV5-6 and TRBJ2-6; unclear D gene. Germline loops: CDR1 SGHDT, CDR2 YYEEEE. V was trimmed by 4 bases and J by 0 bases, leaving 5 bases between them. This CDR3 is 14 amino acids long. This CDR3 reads CASSIVSGANVLTF. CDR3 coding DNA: TGTGCCAGCAGCATCGTCTCTGGGGCCAACGTCCTGACTTTC.

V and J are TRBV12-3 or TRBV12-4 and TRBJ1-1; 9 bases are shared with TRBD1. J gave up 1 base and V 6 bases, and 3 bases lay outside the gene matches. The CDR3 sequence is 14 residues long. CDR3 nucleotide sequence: TGTGCCAGCAGACCGGGACAGGGGAACACTGAAGCTTTCTTT. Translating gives CASRPGQGNTEAFF.

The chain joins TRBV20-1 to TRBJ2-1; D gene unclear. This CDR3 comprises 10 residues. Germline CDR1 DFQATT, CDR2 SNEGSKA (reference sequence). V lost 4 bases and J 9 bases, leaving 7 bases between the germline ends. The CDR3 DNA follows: TGCAGTGCTACGAGCGTTGAGCAGTTCTTC. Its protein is CSATSVEQFF.

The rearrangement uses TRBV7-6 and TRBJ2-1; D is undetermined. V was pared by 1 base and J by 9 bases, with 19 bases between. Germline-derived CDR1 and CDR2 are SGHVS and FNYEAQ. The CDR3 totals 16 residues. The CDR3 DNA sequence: TGTGCCAGCAGCTTAGATCCAAACCCAGGACCGATTGAGCAGTTCTTC. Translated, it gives CASSLDPNPGPIEQFF.

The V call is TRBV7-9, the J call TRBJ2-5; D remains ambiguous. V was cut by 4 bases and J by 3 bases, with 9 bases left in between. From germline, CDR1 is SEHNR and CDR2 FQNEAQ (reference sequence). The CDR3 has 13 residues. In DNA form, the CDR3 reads TGTGCCAGCAGCTCCCAAGCCGAAGAGACCCAGTACTTC. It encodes CASSSQAEETQYF.

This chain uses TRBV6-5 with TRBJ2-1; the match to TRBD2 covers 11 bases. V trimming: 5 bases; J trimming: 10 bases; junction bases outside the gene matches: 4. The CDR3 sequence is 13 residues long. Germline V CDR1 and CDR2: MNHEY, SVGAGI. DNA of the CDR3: TGTGCCAGCAGTCAACTAGCGGGAGTGGAGCAGTTCTTC. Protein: CASSQLAGVEQFF.

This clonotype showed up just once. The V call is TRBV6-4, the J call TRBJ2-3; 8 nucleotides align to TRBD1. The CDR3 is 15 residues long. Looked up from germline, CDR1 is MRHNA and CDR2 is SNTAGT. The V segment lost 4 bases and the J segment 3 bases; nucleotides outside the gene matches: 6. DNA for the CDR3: TGTGCCAGCAGTGTCCGCGACAGGGGTACAGATACGCAGTATTTT. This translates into CASSVRDRGTDTQYF.

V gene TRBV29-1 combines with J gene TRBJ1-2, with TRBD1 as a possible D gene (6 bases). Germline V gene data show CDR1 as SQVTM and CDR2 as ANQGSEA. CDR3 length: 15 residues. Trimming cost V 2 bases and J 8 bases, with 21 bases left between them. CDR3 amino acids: CSVESWRDTVGGYTF. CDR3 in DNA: TGCAGCGTTGAATCCTGGCGGGACACTGTGGGAGGCTACACCTTC.